One and the same sample provided the 30 T cell receptor beta chains below, sequenced in a study of blood T cell repertoires in COVID-19. Produced via immunoSEQ multiplex PCR; TCRdb's table is partial and in-frame only. The repertoire includes 150,000 or so clones, 82% of them detected once, and approximately 9.1% sits in the top ten. Sequencing input: peripheral blood. These receptor sequences come from a woman aged 65 to 85 with acute or convalescent COVID-19.

The chain is built from TRBV5-1 and TRBJ1-2, with 8 bases aligning to TRBD1. CDR3 length: 14 amino acids. V lost 4 bases and J lost 3; bases outside the gene matches: 5. In germline, CDR1 is SGHRS, CDR2 YFSETQ. CDR3 region: CASSTTGGDYGYTF. CDR3 nucleotides: TGCGCCAGCAGCACAACAGGGGGAGACTATGGCTACACCTTC. Drawing the rest from reference TRBV5-1 and TRBJ1-2, the complete variable domain is KAGVTQTPRYLIKTRGQQVTLSCSPISGHRSVSWYQQTPGQGLQFLFEYFSETQRNKGNFPGRFSGRQFSNSRSEMNVSTLELGDSALYLCASSTTGGDYGYTFGSGTRLTVV.

This chain joins TRBV24-1 and TRBJ1-5; tentative D call: TRBD1 (5 bases). Germline V lookup: CDR1 KGHDR, CDR2 SFDVKD. Deletions cut 7 bases from V and 3 bases from J, with 12 bases between. The length of the CDR3 is 14 residues. DNA for the CDR3: TGTGCCACCAGCGACAGATCACTCAATCAGCCCCAGCATTTT. Translation: CATSDRSLNQPQHF.

The J gene is TRBJ2-3, the V gene TRBV6-4, with D perhaps TRBD1 (6 bases). CDR1 and CDR2 from the germline V gene are MRHNA and SNTAGT. V lost 0 bases and J lost 7, with 11 bases in between. The CDR3 has 14 residues. The CDR3, as DNA: TGTGCCAGCAGTGACTCATTGGGGGCAAATACGCAGTATTTT. Its protein is CASSDSLGANTQYF.

V usage is TRBV12-3 or TRBV12-4 and J usage is TRBJ1-3, with 7 bases lining up with TRBD1. Trimming at V came to 9 bases and at J to 4 bases, leaving 6 bases not matched to a gene. CDR3 size: 13 residues. CDR3 DNA sequence: TGTGCCAGTTCTCCGGGACAGGGAAACACCATATATTTT. Amino acids: CASSPGQGNTIYF.

This clone was picked up one time. V is TRBV7-2 and J is TRBJ2-3, with 11 nucleotides matching TRBD2. Losses at the gene ends were 3 bases for V and 1 base for J; bases not matched to a gene: 9. Germline V gene sequence: CDR1 SGHTA, CDR2 FQGNSA. This CDR3 is 18 amino acids long. The CDR3 protein is CASSFSGGAWRRTDTQYF. In nucleotides, the CDR3 is TGTGCCAGCAGCTTTAGCGGGGGGGCCTGGCGACGCACAGATACGCAGTATTTT.

The chain is built from TRBV5-6 and TRBJ2-7, with D possibly matching TRBD2 (5 bases). Germline V gene lookup returns CDR1 SGHDT and CDR2 YYEEEE. The CDR3 runs to 13 residues. The V end lost 6 bases, the J end lost 7 bases, and 17 bases lay between the germline ends. The CDR3 DNA sequence: TGTGCCAGCAACCTCTATTGGGAGAGGGAGCAGTACTTC. The encoded protein is CASNLYWEREQYF.

This clone was seen a handful of times. The chain carries TRBV27 and TRBJ1-2; no definite D call. The V end was cut by 4 bases, the J end by 2 bases, with 11 bases between. Germline values: CDR1 MNHEY, CDR2 SMNVEV (reference sequence). The CDR3 spans 14 residues. The chain's CDR3 is CASSSPTQNYGYTF. The CDR3 DNA is TGTGCCAGCAGTTCCCCGACACAAAACTATGGCTACACCTTC.

The chain recombines TRBV28 with TRBJ1-1; no firm D call. Trimming removed 1 base at V and 7 bases at J, with 7 bases between. The length of the CDR3 is 12 residues. CDR1 and CDR2 from the germline V gene are MDHEN and SYDVKM. In DNA, the CDR3 is TGTGCCAGCAGTTTATTATCCCTTGAAGCTTTCTTT. The encoded protein is CASSLLSLEAFF.

The chain joins TRBV6-5 to TRBJ1-1, with 7 bases identical to TRBD1. The CDR3 totals 13 residues. The germline V gene has CDR1 MNHEY and CDR2 SVGAGI. V shed 5 bases, J shed 4 bases, and the junction held 4 bases outside the gene matches. CDR3 residues: CASSQTGVTEAFF. CDR3 sequence (DNA): TGTGCCAGCAGTCAAACAGGGGTCACTGAAGCTTTCTTT.

The chain links TRBV5-6 to TRBJ1-1, with 7 bases that match TRBD1. The V gene end was trimmed by 2 bases and the J gene end by 3 bases; junction bases not matched to a gene: 4. The CDR3 is 14 residues long. Germline V gene lookup returns CDR1 SGHDT and CDR2 YYEEEE. CDR3 sequence (DNA): TGTGCCAGCAGCTTTCCTGACAGGGACACTGAAGCTTTCTTT. Residues: CASSFPDRDTEAFF.

The chain couples TRBV13 to TRBJ2-1, with 12 bases that match TRBD2. The CDR3 length is 15 residues. With V trimmed by 4 bases and J by 9 bases, 7 bases remained unmatched. Germline V CDR1 and CDR2: PRHDT, FYEKMQ (reference sequence). The DNA of the CDR3 is TGTGCCAGCAGCTCCAGGACTAGCGGGGTAGGTGAGCAGTTCTTC. It specifies CASSSRTSGVGEQFF.

The rearrangement uses TRBV19 and TRBJ1-6; D uncertain. With 1 base removed from V and 8 bases from J, the gap between germline ends came to 3 bases. Per the germline V gene, CDR1 is LNHDA and CDR2 is SQIVND (reference sequence). The CDR3 spans 12 residues. The CDR3 loop is CASSIGDSPLHF. The DNA of the CDR3 is TGTGCCAGTAGTATAGGAGATTCACCCCTCCACTTT.

Note on this clone: This specimen includes other DNA sequences encoding the same CDR3. V is TRBV30 and J is TRBJ1-5; 8 positions agree with TRBD1. The trim removed 2 bases at V and 3 bases at J, leaving 6 bases unmatched. Germline V gene lookup returns CDR1 GTSNPN and CDR2 SVGIG (reference sequence). The CDR3 is made up of 15 amino acids. The CDR3 sequence is CAWSLPDRVNQPQHF. The DNA for the CDR3 is TGTGCCTGGAGTCTCCCGGACAGGGTCAATCAGCCCCAGCATTTT.

V gene TRBV19 combines with J gene TRBJ1-4; 10 bases align to TRBD1. The CDR3 has 14 residues. The V segment lost 6 bases and the J segment 6 bases; nucleotides outside the gene matches: 4. Germline CDR1 and CDR2: LNHDA and SQIVND (reference sequence). This CDR3 is CASRQTGGHEKLFF. In nucleotides, the CDR3 is TGTGCCAGTAGGCAGACAGGGGGCCATGAAAAACTGTTTTTT.

This sequence joins TRBV2 and TRBJ1-5, with a tentative D call TRBD1 (5 bases). The CDR3 extends over 15 amino acids. Germline V CDR1 and CDR2: SNHLY, FYNNEI. Between the trimmed V and J ends, which lost 4 bases and 7 bases, there was a span of 17 bases. The CDR3 is CASSAPGGDRQPQHF. In DNA, the CDR3 is TGTGCCAGCAGTGCCCCGGGGGGGGATAGGCAGCCCCAGCATTTT.

The chain has TRBV7-2 and TRBJ2-5, with TRBD2 matching 9 bases. The germline gives CDR1 SGHTA, CDR2 FQGNSA. The CDR3 runs to 15 residues. J lost 5 bases, V lost 5 bases, and 9 bases had no gene match. CDR3 amino acids: CASSVWRGGPETQYF. CDR3 nucleotide sequence: TGTGCCAGCAGCGTCTGGCGGGGGGGCCCTGAGACCCAGTACTTC. Based on the CDR3 plus reference TRBV7-2 and TRBJ2-5, the full variable domain is GAGVSQSPSNKVTEKGKDVELRCDPISGHTALYWYRQSLGQGLEFLIYFQGNSAPDKSGLPSDRFSAERTGGSVSTLTIQRTQQEDSAVYLCASSVWRGGPETQYFGPGTRLLVL.

V gene TRBV6-5 combines with J gene TRBJ2-5, with D possibly being TRBD1 (6 bases). Germline-derived CDR1 and CDR2 are MNHEY and SVGAGI. V was pared by 2 bases and J by 4 bases, with 17 bases between. This CDR3 is built from 16 residues. The CDR3 sequence is CASSYPGHEMGETQYF. In DNA, the CDR3 is TGTGCCAGCAGTTACCCGGGACATGAGATGGGAGAGACCCAGTACTTC.

The genes are TRBV4-3 and TRBJ1-5; 7 bases match TRBD1. The CDR3 runs to 16 residues. Germline loops: CDR1 LGHNA, CDR2 YSLEER. With 0 bases clipped from V and 2 bases from J, the junction kept 4 bases outside the gene matches. The CDR3 reads CASSQDPDRGNQPQHF. The CDR3 coding sequence is TGCGCCAGCAGCCAAGACCCTGACAGGGGCAATCAGCCCCAGCATTTT.

V and J are TRBV6-4 and TRBJ1-2, with 7 bases matching TRBD1. CDR1 and CDR2 from the germline V gene are MRHNA and SNTAGT. V lost 6 bases, J lost 3 bases, and 7 bases stayed unmatched. CDR3 length: 14 residues. This CDR3 is CASRRGQSDYGYTF. The CDR3 nucleotides read TGTGCCAGCAGGAGGGGACAGTCAGACTATGGCTACACCTTC.

The V and J genes are TRBV5-4 and TRBJ1-2, with TRBD1 identical over 7 bases. This CDR3 spans 13 amino acids. Unmatched junction bases numbered 6, after V lost 2 bases and J lost 8 bases. The germline V gene has CDR1 SGHNT and CDR2 YYREEE (reference sequence). The CDR3 reads CASSFTGERGYTF. The CDR3 DNA sequence: TGTGCCAGCAGCTTTACAGGGGAGAGGGGCTACACCTTC.

CDR3 nucleotide sequence: TGTGCCAGCAGTTCTACAGGGGAGTTTGGGGCCAACGTCCTGACTTTC. Translation: CASSSTGEFGANVLTF. This chain links TRBV5-6 with TRBJ2-6, with 7 bases that match TRBD1. J gave up 3 bases and V 5 bases, and 8 bases lay outside the gene matches. Germline lookup yields CDR1 SGHDT and CDR2 YYEEEE. This CDR3 contains 16 residues. Together with reference TRBV5-6 and TRBJ2-6, the CDR3 gives the full variable domain: DAGVTQSPTHLIKTRGQQVTLRCSPKSGHDTVSWYQQALGQGPQFIFQYYEEEERQRGNFPDRFSGHQFPNYSSELNVNALLLGDSALYLCASSSTGEFGANVLTFGAGSRLTVL.

CDR3 protein: CASSPTGDSYEQYF. In DNA, the CDR3 is TGTGCCAGCTCACCAACGGGGGACTCCTACGAGCAGTACTTC. The chain couples TRBV18 to TRBJ2-7; TRBD2 might be the D (6 bases). From germline, CDR1 is KGHSH and CDR2 LQKENI. V shed 2 bases and J shed 0 bases, with 8 bases lying between them. The CDR3 sequence is 14 residues long.

The chain is built from TRBV6-1 and TRBJ2-3; 11 bases line up with TRBD2. CDR3 size: 17 residues. The junction had 8 bases not matched to a gene; V was cut back by 1 base and J by 5 bases. Germline CDR1 reads MNHNS; CDR2 reads SASEGT. The CDR3 protein is CASSEESTSGGIDTQYF. The CDR3 nucleotides read TGTGCCAGCAGTGAAGAAAGCACTAGCGGGGGTATAGATACGCAGTATTTT.

V is TRBV20-1 and J is TRBJ2-7, with a weak D call TRBD1 (6 bases). CDR3 length: 15 residues. The V end was cut by 3 bases, the J end by 0 bases, with 15 bases between. Germline V lookup: CDR1 DFQATT, CDR2 SNEGSKA (reference sequence). CDR3 nucleotide sequence: TGCAGTGCTAGTTTACGCCAGGGGATCTCCTACGAGCAGTACTTC. This codes for CSASLRQGISYEQYF.

The rearrangement uses TRBV6-5 and TRBJ1-2; D not certain. Deletions cut 4 bases from V and 6 bases from J, with 9 bases between. CDR1 MNHEY and CDR2 SVGAGI come from the germline V gene. The CDR3 has 12 amino acids. The CDR3 sequence is CASSFREDGYTF. CDR3 DNA sequence: TGTGCCAGCAGTTTTAGGGAGGATGGCTACACCTTC.

The chain links TRBV5-1 to TRBJ2-3; TRBD2 aligns across 14 bases. The length of the CDR3 is 20 residues. The germline gives CDR1 SGHRS, CDR2 YFSETQ. The J segment lost 4 bases and the V segment lost 4 bases, leaving 17 bases of the junction unmatched. The CDR3 nucleotides read TGCGCCAGCAGCAGGACCCCCGGGACTAGCGGGAGAGGGGGGGCAGATACGCAGTATTTT. Encoded protein: CASSRTPGTSGRGGADTQYF.

V usage is TRBV6-5 and J usage is TRBJ1-2, with D possibly TRBD1 on 6 matching bases. Per the germline V gene, CDR1 is MNHEY and CDR2 is SVGAGI. The V end was cut by 3 bases, the J end by 0 bases, with 11 bases between. The CDR3 length is 15 residues. In DNA, the CDR3 is TGTGCCAGCAGTTATAGTCGGACAGCTAACTATGGCTACACCTTC. Translation: CASSYSRTANYGYTF.

This rearrangement joins TRBV6-1 to TRBJ1-4; D remains ambiguous. The germline V and J ends were trimmed by 3 bases and 0 bases, with 5 bases remaining between them. The length of the CDR3 is 14 residues. Germline V gene lookup returns CDR1 MNHNS and CDR2 SASEGT. The CDR3 sequence is CASSDFATNEKLFF. The CDR3 bases are TGTGCCAGCAGTGATTTCGCAACTAATGAAAAACTGTTTTTT.

The chain is built from TRBV5-1 and TRBJ2-1, with TRBD2 identical over 12 bases. This CDR3 has 15 amino acids. The ends lost 0 bases at V and 6 bases at J; junction bases unmatched: 1. Per the germline V gene, CDR1 is SGHRS and CDR2 is YFSETQ. The CDR3 DNA reads TGCGCCAGCAGCTTGGAACTAGCGGGGGGCAATGAGCAGTTCTTC. Translation: CASSLELAGGNEQFF.

In DNA form, the CDR3 reads TGCGCCAGCAGCTTGACCCAGGGCGGGGGGCGGAACACCGGGGAGCTGTTTTTT. As protein: CASSLTQGGGRNTGELFF. The chain recombines TRBV5-1 with TRBJ2-2; 8 positions agree with TRBD2. Germline V gene sequence: CDR1 SGHRS, CDR2 YFSETQ. Trimming took 1 base from V and 1 from J; bases not matched to a gene: 9. The CDR3 has 18 residues.